The 23 T cell receptor beta chains below come from one sample, sequenced in a study of memory CD4+ T cells and cytomegalovirus serostatus. The assay was immunoSEQ multiplex PCR, and TCRdb's table has in-frame clones only and misses some. The data show about 44,000 clones, around 80% seen once. The sort gate was single viable CD3+CD4+CD8-CD45RO+ cells for memory CD4+ T cells. The sample comprised memory CD4+ T cells from blood. The receptors were sampled from an adult in good health and CMV-seronegative.

The genes are TRBV6-5 and TRBJ1-2, with TRBD1 matching 11 bases. CDR1 is MNHEY and CDR2 is SVGAGI in the germline V gene. The V segment lost 6 bases and the J segment 7 bases; nucleotides outside the gene matches: 7. The CDR3 spans 14 residues. Here the CDR3 reads CASRLTGTGGGYTF. The CDR3 coding sequence is TGTGCCAGCAGACTTACCGGGACAGGGGGTGGCTACACCTTC.

V and J are TRBV21-1 and TRBJ2-2; the table assigns TRBD1, which was not confirmed against the DNA. TRBV21-1 is labeled a pseudogene. This CDR3 comprises 20 residues. The chain's CDR3 is CASTLRDRGRIGANTGELFF. The CDR3 coding sequence is TGTGCCAGCACCCTCCGGGACAGGGGGCGAATCGGTGCGAACACCGGGGAGCTGTTTTTT.

The chain uses TRBV2 and TRBJ2-3; D call uncertain. Looked up from germline, CDR1 is SNHLY and CDR2 is FYNNEI. This CDR3 has 15 amino acids. With 1 base removed from V and 0 bases from J, the gap between germline ends came to 8 bases. The CDR3 DNA sequence: TGTGCCAGCAGTGAAGATGGTCAGAGCACAGATACGCAGTATTTT. It is translated as CASSEDGQSTDTQYF.

The CDR3, as DNA: TGTGCCAGCAGCTTAGACAGGCTGAACACTGAAGCTTTCTTT. It encodes CASSLDRLNTEAFF. This chain uses TRBV7-9 with TRBJ1-1; maybe TRBD1 (5 bases). CDR1 is SEHNR and CDR2 is FQNEAQ in the germline V gene (reference sequence). This CDR3 has 14 residues. The ends were cut back, 1 base at V and 0 bases at J, with 6 bases in the middle.

The CDR3 spells CASSLGTGGETQYF. CDR3 nucleotide sequence: TGTGCCAGCAGCTTAGGAACGGGAGGGGAGACCCAGTACTTC. The chain employs TRBV11-3 and TRBJ2-5; 8 nucleotides align to TRBD2. CDR1 is SGHNT, CDR2 YENEEA, per germline. V was clipped by 1 base and J by 5 bases; unmatched bases: 3. This CDR3 region has 14 residues. The full variable domain, in which reference TRBV11-3 and TRBJ2-5 provide the parts outside the CDR3, is EAGVVQSPRYKIIEKKQPVAFWCNPISGHNTLYWYLQNLGQGPELLIRYENEEAVDDSQLPKDRFSAERLKGVDSTLKIQPAELGDSAVYLCASSLGTGGETQYFGPGTRLLVL.

The genes are TRBV19 and TRBJ1-4; 10 bases align to TRBD1. Per germline, CDR1 LNHDA and CDR2 SQIVND (reference sequence). This CDR3 is built from 15 residues. Trimming cost V 3 bases and J 8 bases; bases outside gene matches: 6. The CDR3: CASSIRTGGYEKLFF. Here the CDR3 DNA reads TGTGCCAGTAGTATCCGGACAGGGGGATACGAAAAACTGTTTTTT.

The genes are TRBV5-6 and TRBJ2-3; 8 bases line up with TRBD1. Trimming at V came to 2 bases and at J to 3 bases, leaving 5 bases not matched to a gene. Germline V CDR1 and CDR2: SGHDT, YYEEEE. The length of the CDR3 is 15 residues. The CDR3 region has the DNA TGTGCCAGCAGCTTCTTGCAGGGGGCAACAGATACGCAGTATTTT. This sequence encodes CASSFLQGATDTQYF. Full variable domain (outside the CDR3, taken from reference TRBV5-6 and TRBJ2-3): DAGVTQSPTHLIKTRGQQVTLRCSPKSGHDTVSWYQQALGQGPQFIFQYYEEEERQRGNFPDRFSGHQFPNYSSELNVNALLLGDSALYLCASSFLQGATDTQYFGPGTRLTVL.

This rearrangement joins TRBV19 to TRBJ1-1; no definite D call. The CDR3 is 14 residues long. V lost 4 bases and J 1 base, leaving 10 bases between the germline ends. CDR1 is LNHDA and CDR2 is SQIVND in the germline V gene (reference sequence). Here the CDR3 reads CASSTATANTEAFF. The CDR3 bases are TGTGCCAGTAGTACGGCGACCGCGAACACTGAAGCTTTCTTT.

V and J are TRBV5-1 and TRBJ2-3; 8 bases are shared with TRBD2. V trimming: 0 bases; J trimming: 6 bases; junction bases outside the gene matches: 3. CDR3 length equals 14 residues. Germline V gene sequence: CDR1 SGHRS, CDR2 YFSETQ. The CDR3 reads CASSLAAGVDTQYF. CDR3 nucleotide sequence: TGCGCCAGCAGCTTGGCAGCGGGAGTGGATACGCAGTATTTT.

The chain links TRBV19 to TRBJ1-2; D not resolved. V was clipped by 3 bases and J by 4 bases, with 12 bases between them. The germline gives CDR1 LNHDA, CDR2 SQIVND (reference sequence). The CDR3 sequence is 14 residues long. DNA for the CDR3: TGTGCCAGTAGTATTTTGGCGGGAGGCTATGGCTACACCTTC. Amino acids: CASSILAGGYGYTF.

V is TRBV10-1 and J is TRBJ2-5, with D perhaps given as TRBD1 or TRBD2 (5 bases each). V lost 0 bases and J lost 2, with 7 bases in between. Germline V CDR1 and CDR2: WNHNN, SYGVQD (reference sequence). The CDR3 loop spans 14 amino acids. CDR3 sequence reads: CASSESGAQETQYF. The CDR3 DNA reads as TGCGCCAGCAGTGAGTCCGGGGCGCAAGAGACCCAGTACTTC.

The chain uses TRBV4-3 and TRBJ2-7; 9 bases align to TRBD2. The CDR3 contains 16 residues. J lost 3 bases, V lost 2 bases, and 8 bases had no gene match. Germline lookup yields CDR1 LGHNA and CDR2 YSLEER. This CDR3 is CASSQITSGRVYEQYF. CDR3 coding DNA: TGCGCCAGCAGCCAAATAACTAGCGGGCGGGTCTACGAGCAGTACTTC.

CDR3 nucleotides: TGTGCCAGTAGTCTGGAGGGGACAGGTCCTATGAACACTGAAGCTTTCTTT. Protein: CASSLEGTGPMNTEAFF. V and J are TRBV19 and TRBJ1-1; TRBD1 agrees at 8 bases. The CDR3 is 17 residues long. V gave up 5 bases and J gave up 0 bases; unmatched junction bases: 11. The germline gives CDR1 LNHDA, CDR2 SQIVND (reference sequence).

The chain carries TRBV18 and TRBJ2-1; D ambiguous. Germline V gene lookup returns CDR1 KGHSH and CDR2 LQKENI. The CDR3 sequence is 14 residues long. V shed 2 bases and J shed 4 bases, with 9 bases lying between them. The CDR3: CASSPADGYNEQFF. CDR3 nucleotides: TGTGCCAGCTCACCAGCGGACGGTTACAATGAGCAGTTCTTC.

This clone was seen a few times. A read error may account for a junction end that differs from germline. The CDR3 DNA sequence: TGTGCTAGCAGCTTGGTGGGGGGTGACCAGGGGACCCAGTACTTC. Protein product: CASSLVGGDQGTQYF. This chain connects TRBV7-7 to TRBJ2-5; D may be TRBD2 (6 bases). Germline V gives CDR1 SSHAT, CDR2 FNYEAQ (reference sequence). The CDR3 covers 15 residues.

The chain is built from TRBV19 and TRBJ2-3; 14 bases are shared with TRBD2. In germline, CDR1 is LNHDA, CDR2 SQIVND (reference sequence). This CDR3 spans 16 amino acids. The ends lost 6 bases at V and 6 bases at J; junction bases unmatched: 8. The chain's CDR3 is CASRTGTSGSRDTQYF. DNA for the CDR3: TGTGCCAGTAGAACCGGGACTAGCGGGAGTCGTGATACGCAGTATTTT. The variable domain in full, with the rest retrieved from reference TRBV19 and TRBJ2-3, is DGGITQSPKYLFRKEGQNVTLSCEQNLNHDAMYWYRQDPGQGLRLIYYSQIVNDFQKGDIAEGYSVSREKKESFPLTVTSAQKNPTAFYLCASRTGTSGSRDTQYFGPGTRLTVL.

The chain combines TRBV15 with TRBJ2-7; D is possibly TRBD1 (6 bases). V lost 0 bases and J lost 6, with 15 bases in between. The germline V gene has CDR1 LNHNV and CDR2 YYDKDF (reference sequence). CDR3 length equals 15 residues. For the CDR3, the DNA is TGTGCCACCAGCAGAGATCCAACAGGGTACGGCGAGCAGTACTTC. Translated, it gives CATSRDPTGYGEQYF.

There are a few counts of this clone. The chain couples TRBV2 to TRBJ2-5; 13 nucleotides agree with TRBD2. V shed 5 bases, J shed 1 base, and the junction held 4 bases outside the gene matches. Germline-derived CDR1 and CDR2 are SNHLY and FYNNEI. The CDR3 runs 16 residues. The CDR3 sequence: CASSLGLAGPQETQYF. As DNA, the CDR3 is TGTGCCAGCAGTCTGGGACTAGCGGGACCCCAAGAGACCCAGTACTTC.

This chain links TRBV11-3 with TRBJ1-5; D not certain. Per germline, CDR1 SGHNT and CDR2 YENEEA. The CDR3 contains 13 residues. Trimming took 3 bases from V and 4 from J, leaving 7 bases between them. CDR3 sequence (DNA): TGTGCCAGCAGCTTCACCCAAAATCAGCCCCAGCATTTT. Translating gives CASSFTQNQPQHF. The variable domain in full, completed from reference TRBV11-3 and TRBJ1-5, reads EAGVVQSPRYKIIEKKQPVAFWCNPISGHNTLYWYLQNLGQGPELLIRYENEEAVDDSQLPKDRFSAERLKGVDSTLKIQPAELGDSAVYLCASSFTQNQPQHFGDGTRLSIL.

The rearrangement uses TRBV5-8 and TRBJ2-6; D is perhaps TRBD2 (6 bases). V lost 0 bases, J lost 4 bases, and 14 bases lay in between. Germline V gene lookup returns CDR1 SGHTS and CDR2 YDEGEE. This CDR3 is built from 17 residues. CDR3 coding DNA: TGTGCCAGCAGCTTGGAGGGACTCCACTCCGGGGCCAACGTCCTGACTTTC. This sequence encodes CASSLEGLHSGANVLTF.

The chain carries TRBV21-1 and TRBJ1-4. TRBV21-1 is shown as a pseudogene. There are 15 residues in the CDR3. CDR3 region: CASSNEEATNEKLFF. The CDR3 DNA reads TGTGCCAGCAGCAATGAGGAGGCAACTAATGAAAAACTGTTTTTT.

This clone was seen just once. The rearrangement joins TRBV7-2 to TRBJ1-1, with D maybe TRBD1 (5 bases). This CDR3 comprises 14 residues. The germline V gene has CDR1 SGHTA and CDR2 FQGNSA. V lost 1 base, J lost 4 bases, and 10 bases lay in between. Here the CDR3 DNA reads TGTGCCAGCAGCTTAGAGGGGTCCAGCACTGAAGCTTTCTTT. Translation gives CASSLEGSSTEAFF.

The chain carries TRBV14 and TRBJ1-2; D unclear. V was clipped by 4 bases and J by 1 base, with 7 bases between them. This CDR3 is built from 13 residues. Germline V gives CDR1 SGHDN, CDR2 FVKESK. This CDR3 is CASSREINYGYTF. The CDR3, as DNA: TGTGCCAGCAGCCGTGAGATTAACTATGGCTACACCTTC.